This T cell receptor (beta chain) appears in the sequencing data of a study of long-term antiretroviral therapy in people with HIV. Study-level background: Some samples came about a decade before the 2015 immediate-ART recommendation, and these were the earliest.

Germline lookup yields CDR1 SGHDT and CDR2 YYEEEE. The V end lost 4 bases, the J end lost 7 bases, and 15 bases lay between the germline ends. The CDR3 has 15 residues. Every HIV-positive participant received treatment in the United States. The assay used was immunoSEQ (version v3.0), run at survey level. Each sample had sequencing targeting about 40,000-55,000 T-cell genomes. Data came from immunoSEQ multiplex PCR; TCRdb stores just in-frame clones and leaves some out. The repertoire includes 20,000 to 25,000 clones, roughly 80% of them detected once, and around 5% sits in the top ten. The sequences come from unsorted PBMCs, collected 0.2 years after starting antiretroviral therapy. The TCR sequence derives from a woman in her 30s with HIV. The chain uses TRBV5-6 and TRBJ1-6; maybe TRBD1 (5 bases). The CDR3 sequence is CASSPGWGNNSPLHF. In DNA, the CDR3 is TGTGCCAGCAGCCCTGGCTGGGGGAACAATTCACCCCTCCACTTT.